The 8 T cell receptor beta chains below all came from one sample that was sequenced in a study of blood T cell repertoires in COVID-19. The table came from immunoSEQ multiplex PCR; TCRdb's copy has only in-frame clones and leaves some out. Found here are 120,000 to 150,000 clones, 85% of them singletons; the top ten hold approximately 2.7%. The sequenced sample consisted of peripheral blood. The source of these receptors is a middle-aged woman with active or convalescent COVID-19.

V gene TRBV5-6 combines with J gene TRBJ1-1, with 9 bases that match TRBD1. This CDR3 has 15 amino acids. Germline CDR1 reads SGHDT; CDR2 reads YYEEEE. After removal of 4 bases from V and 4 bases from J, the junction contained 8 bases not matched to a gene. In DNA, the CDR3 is TGTGCCAGCAGCCTACAGGGGGCGCTGAGCACTGAAGCTTTCTTT. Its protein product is CASSLQGALSTEAFF.

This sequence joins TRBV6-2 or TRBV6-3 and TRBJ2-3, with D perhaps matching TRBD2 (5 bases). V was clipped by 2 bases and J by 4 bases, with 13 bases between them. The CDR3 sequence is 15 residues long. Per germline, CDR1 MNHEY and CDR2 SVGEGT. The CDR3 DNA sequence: TGTGCCAGCAGTTACCCGAATGCCGGGGCAGATACGCAGTATTTT. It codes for CASSYPNAGADTQYF.

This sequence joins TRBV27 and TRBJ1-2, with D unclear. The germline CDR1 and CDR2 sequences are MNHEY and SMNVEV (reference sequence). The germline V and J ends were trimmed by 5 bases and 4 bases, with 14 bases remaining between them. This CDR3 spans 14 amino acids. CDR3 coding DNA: TGTGCCAGCAGTAGTCACAGCCCGCCCTATGGCTACACCTTC. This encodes CASSSHSPPYGYTF.

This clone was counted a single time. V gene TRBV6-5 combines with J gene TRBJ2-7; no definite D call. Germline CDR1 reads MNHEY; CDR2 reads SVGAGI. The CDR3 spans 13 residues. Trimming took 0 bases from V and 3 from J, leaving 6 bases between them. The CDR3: CASSYSRHYEQYF. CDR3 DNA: TGTGCCAGCAGTTACTCGAGGCACTACGAGCAGTACTTC.

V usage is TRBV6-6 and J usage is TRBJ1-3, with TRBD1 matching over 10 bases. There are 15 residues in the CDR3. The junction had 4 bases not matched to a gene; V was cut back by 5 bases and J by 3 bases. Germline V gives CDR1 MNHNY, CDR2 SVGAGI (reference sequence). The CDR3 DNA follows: TGTGCCAGCAGTGGGACAGGGGCGCGTGGAAACACCATATATTTT. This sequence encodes CASSGTGARGNTIYF.

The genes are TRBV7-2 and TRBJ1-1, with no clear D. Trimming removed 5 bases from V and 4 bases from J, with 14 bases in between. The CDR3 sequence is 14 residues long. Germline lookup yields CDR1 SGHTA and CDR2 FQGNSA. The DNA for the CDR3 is TGTGCCAGCAGCCCCGGACCTGGGAGCACTGAAGCTTTCTTT. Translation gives CASSPGPGSTEAFF. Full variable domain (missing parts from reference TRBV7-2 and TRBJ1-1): GAGVSQSPSNKVTEKGKDVELRCDPISGHTALYWYRQSLGQGLEFLIYFQGNSAPDKSGLPSDRFSAERTGGSVSTLTIQRTQQEDSAVYLCASSPGPGSTEAFFGQGTRLTVV.

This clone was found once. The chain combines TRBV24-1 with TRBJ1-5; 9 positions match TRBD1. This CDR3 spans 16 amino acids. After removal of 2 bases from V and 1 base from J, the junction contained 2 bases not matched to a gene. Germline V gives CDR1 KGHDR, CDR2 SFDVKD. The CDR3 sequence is CATSDSGTGSNQPQHF. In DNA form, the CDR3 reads TGTGCCACCAGTGATTCCGGGACAGGGAGCAATCAGCCCCAGCATTTT.

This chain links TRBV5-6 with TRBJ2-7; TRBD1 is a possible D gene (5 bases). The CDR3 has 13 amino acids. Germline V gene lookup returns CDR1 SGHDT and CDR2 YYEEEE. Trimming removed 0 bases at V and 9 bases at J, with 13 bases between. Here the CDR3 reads CASSLDLEQGQYF. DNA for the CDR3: TGTGCCAGCAGCTTGGACCTGGAGCAGGGGCAGTACTTC.